The 7 T cell receptor beta chains below all came from one sample that was sequenced in a study of T cells in Graves' hyperthyroidism and ophthalmopathy. The source material, RNA transcripts, was used to amplify TCR beta CDR3 regions. In the first-round RT-PCR of the TCR CDR3, the HTBI primer set was used. TCRdb used MiXCR to reprocess the multiplex PCR reads, holding one entry per CDR3 protein. The sample carries about 580,000 distinct CDR3 sequences, more than 45% recorded once. The sequencing input was peripheral blood or thyroid tissue (not recorded which). The receptor set was obtained from a woman in her late teens or twenties with Graves' hyperthyroidism.

The chain uses TRBV2 and TRBJ1-5; D might be TRBD1 (6 bases). The CDR3 contains 12 residues. Germline V gene sequence: CDR1 SNHLY, CDR2 FYNNEI. V was pared by 9 bases and J by 4 bases, with 10 bases between. The CDR3 DNA follows: TGTGCCAGTGGACAGTCAAATCAGCCCCAGCATTTT. Translation: CASGQSNQPQHF.

This clonotype appeared many times. The germline gene is not matched at one end of the junction; a read error may be the cause. The chain has TRBV20-1 and TRBJ2-7, with D hard to call. The CDR3 is 16 amino acids. CDR1 is DFQATT and CDR2 is SNEGSKA in the germline V gene (reference sequence). DNA for the CDR3: TGCAGTGCTAGGGGTCAGGCCTCCAGAATATTATACGGGCAGTACTTC. It translates to CSARGQASRILYGQYF.

In the case of this clonotype: One end of the junction does not line up with germline, which may come from a read error. The genes are TRBV6-5 and TRBJ2-7; a possible D gene is TRBD1 (5 bases). Germline lookup yields CDR1 MNHEY and CDR2 SVGAGI. The CDR3 length is 16 residues. The CDR3 reads CAGSAGPGKFSYEQYF. For the CDR3, the DNA is TGTGCCGGCAGTGCTGGACCAGGGAAATTCAGCTACGAGCAGTACTTC.

V and J are TRBV12-3 or TRBV12-4 and TRBJ2-7, with TRBD2 matching 8 bases. Trimming removed 3 bases from V and 5 bases from J; junction bases left unmatched: 15. The CDR3 sequence is 17 residues long. CDR3 protein: CASSFFYNREGLDEQYF. CDR3 nucleotides: TGTGCCAGCAGTTTCTTCTATAACCGGGAGGGCCTCGACGAGCAGTACTTC.

Regarding this clonotype: A read error is possible here, since a much larger clone lies one base away. Given the absence of the conserved phenylalanine or tryptophan at the CDR3 end, a read error is likely. The chain is built from TRBV12-5 and TRBJ1-1, with TRBD1 as a possible D gene (6 bases). CDR3 length equals 14 residues. Deletions cut 4 bases from V and 4 bases from J, with 13 bases between. Germline V gene lookup returns CDR1 LGHNT and CDR2 FRNRAP. The CDR3 loop is CASGSQGPGTEAFS. CDR3 DNA: TGTGCTAGTGGTTCACAGGGTCCGGGCACTGAAGCTTTCTCT.

This clonotype showed up many times. The chain joins TRBV15 to TRBJ2-7; D remains ambiguous. V lost 6 bases to trimming and J lost 1 base, with 10 bases between them. CDR1 is LNHNV, CDR2 YYDKDF, per germline (reference sequence). This CDR3 region has 13 residues. The CDR3 is CATRRTPSYEQYF. The CDR3, as DNA: TGTGCCACCAGGAGGACGCCTTCCTACGAGCAGTACTTC.

The gene calls are TRBV29-1 and TRBJ1-4; D gene ambiguous. Germline assignment: CDR1 SQVTM and CDR2 ANQGSEA. This CDR3 has 12 amino acids. Trimming cost V 8 bases and J 7 bases, with 14 bases left between them. The CDR3, as DNA: TGCAGCTTGCAGTCCCCGGGTGAAAAACTGTTTTTT. Protein: CSLQSPGEKLFF.